The next 24 T cell receptor beta chains were all read from a single sample in a study of T cell repertoires in cytomegalovirus infection (dated 2019 in TCRdb). TCRdb names Illumina HiSeq 1500 as the instrument used. TCRdb reanalyzed the raw reads on its own, using fastp at Q25 for trimming and MiXCR for clone calling, and kept in-frame beta chains. Every entry covers one CDR3 protein and lists the most common genes and DNA from its rows. Within this sample are 450,000 to 600,000 distinct CDR3 sequences, with 10% to 12% of them counted one time only. About 9.4% of the sample rests with the top ten. Sequenced input: PBMCs. All receptors derive from a human donor in good health (CMV status not recorded). Some clones in this sample may be carry-over from other donors' samples.

This clonotype was recorded a few times. CDR3 region: CASSQDRVSEQFF. The DNA for the CDR3 is TGTGCCAGCAGCCAAGACAGGGTGAGTGAGCAGTTCTTC. The V call is TRBV3-1, the J call TRBJ2-1; the D gene is possibly TRBD1 (5 bases). V lost 0 bases, J lost 9 bases, and 9 bases lay in between. Germline values: CDR1 LGHDT, CDR2 YNNKEL (reference sequence). CDR3 length: 13 residues.

This clonotype was found a few times. The genes are TRBV10-3 and TRBJ1-5; D uncertain. V was clipped by 2 bases and J by 3 bases, with 5 bases between them. CDR1 and CDR2 (germline): ENHRY, SYGVKD. The CDR3 is made up of 13 amino acids. The CDR3 DNA reads as TGTGCCATCAGTGAGGGCCCCAATCAGCCCCAGCATTTT. This translates into CAISEGPNQPQHF.

This clonotype was seen many times. This chain connects TRBV4-1 to TRBJ1-4; D gene unclear. From germline, CDR1 is MGHRA and CDR2 YSYEKL. The CDR3 sequence is 16 residues long. Deletions cut 3 bases from V and 4 bases from J, with 15 bases between. In nucleotides, the CDR3 is TGCGCCAGCAGCCATTGGGGAGGGCAATATAATGAAAAACTGTTTTTT. Its protein product is CASSHWGGQYNEKLFF.

This clonotype was observed at least ten times. In DNA, the CDR3 is TGTGCCAGCAGCTCGACTTTGAGCTCCTACAATGAGCAGTTCTTC. Amino acid sequence: CASSSTLSSYNEQFF. The rearrangement joins TRBV7-8 to TRBJ2-1; D is uncertain. V was clipped by 4 bases and J by 0 bases, with 10 bases between them. The CDR3 runs to 15 residues. Germline V lookup: CDR1 SGHVS, CDR2 FQNEAQ.

This clonotype was observed at least ten times. V and J are TRBV12-3 or TRBV12-4 and TRBJ1-5; no reliable D call. The V gene lost 0 bases and the J gene lost 6 bases, with 9 bases spanning the gap. This CDR3 is 14 amino acids long. DNA of the CDR3: TGTGCCAGCAGTTTAGCTGCTTTCGGTCAGCCCCAGCATTTT. Protein: CASSLAAFGQPQHF.

In this sample, this clonotype turned up a few times. This chain links TRBV6-5 with TRBJ1-6, with D maybe TRBD1 (5 bases). Germline loops: CDR1 MNHEY, CDR2 SVGAGI. The CDR3 is 15 amino acids. V lost 5 bases and J 10 bases, leaving 18 bases between the germline ends. This CDR3 is CASSVQGPRGSPLHF. CDR3 DNA sequence: TGTGCCAGCAGTGTCCAGGGTCCCCGAGGGTCACCCCTCCACTTT.

This clonotype was recorded many times. V is TRBV7-2 and J is TRBJ2-2; the D gene could be TRBD1 or TRBD2 (5 bases each). Germline loops: CDR1 SGHTA, CDR2 FQGNSA. The CDR3 runs to 17 residues. Trimming took off 3 bases at V and 0 bases at J, with 14 bases between the two ends. CDR3 coding DNA: TGTGCCAGCAGCTTTCCGGGACGGTCGCCGAACACCGGGGAGCTGTTTTTT. Protein: CASSFPGRSPNTGELFF.

The chain recombines TRBV12-3 or TRBV12-4 with TRBJ2-2; the match to TRBD1 covers 10 bases. CDR3 size: 18 residues. V shed 1 base and J 3 bases; nucleotides not matched to a gene: 8. CDR3 nucleotides: TGTGCCAGCAGTTTAGAAGGGACAGGGGCCCAGGACACCGGGGAGCTGTTTTTT. The encoded protein is CASSLEGTGAQDTGELFF.

This clonotype was seen at least ten times. V gene TRBV11-2 combines with J gene TRBJ1-4, with 9 positions matching TRBD1. The germline V gene has CDR1 SGHAT and CDR2 FQNNGV. With 1 base clipped from V and 8 bases from J, the junction kept 8 bases outside the gene matches. The length of the CDR3 is 16 residues. CDR3 nucleotides: TGTGCCAGCAGCTTAGGTTGGGACAGGGCCTTGGAAAAACTGTTTTTT. It specifies CASSLGWDRALEKLFF.

Ten or more counts support this clonotype. V is TRBV7-2 and J is TRBJ2-5; D gene ambiguous. CDR1 is SGHTA and CDR2 is FQGNSA in the germline V gene. This CDR3 contains 11 residues. The V and J ends lost 4 bases and 7 bases respectively, with 7 bases between them. Written as DNA, the CDR3 is TGTGCCAGCAGCTCGCCTGGGACCCAGTACTTC. As protein: CASSSPGTQYF.

The J gene is TRBJ2-1, the V gene TRBV9; the match to TRBD2 covers 13 bases. This CDR3 contains 18 residues. Per the germline V gene, CDR1 is SGDLS and CDR2 is YYNGEE. Losses at the gene ends were 0 bases for V and 4 bases for J; bases not matched to a gene: 7. In nucleotides, the CDR3 is TGTGCCAGCAGCGTAGCTCCCCTGACTAGCGGGGGGTACAATGAGCAGTTCTTC. This encodes CASSVAPLTSGGYNEQFF. Complete variable domain (other parts from reference TRBV9 and TRBJ2-1): DSGVTQTPKHLITATGQRVTLRCSPRSGDLSVYWYQQSLDQGLQFLIQYYNGEERAKGNILERFSAQQFPDLHSELNLSSLELGDSALYFCASSVAPLTSGGYNEQFFGPGTRLTVL.

This clonotype occurred many times. The rearrangement joins TRBV27 to TRBJ1-3, with no clear D. Germline CDR1 and CDR2: MNHEY and SMNVEV (reference sequence). The CDR3 has 15 residues. V dropped 5 bases and J dropped 0 bases, with 11 bases sitting between them. CDR3 coding DNA: TGTGCCAGCAGTAATAGGACGGGCTCTGGAAACACCATATATTTT. It specifies CASSNRTGSGNTIYF.

At least ten counts were recorded for this clonotype. The J gene is TRBJ1-6, the V gene TRBV15; no clear D gene. The length of the CDR3 is 14 residues. The V and J ends lost 3 bases and 10 bases respectively, with 13 bases between them. CDR1 and CDR2 from the germline V gene are LNHNV and YYDKDF (reference sequence). The CDR3 here is CATSRFREKSPLHF. CDR3 in DNA: TGTGCCACCAGCAGGTTTAGGGAAAAATCACCCCTCCACTTT.

This clonotype was observed many times. The chain uses TRBV6-5 and TRBJ1-2; TRBD1 matches 7 bases. V dropped 2 bases and J dropped 8; count of bases not matched to a gene: 5. The CDR3 contains 13 residues. Germline V CDR1 and CDR2: MNHEY, SVGAGI. In DNA, the CDR3 is TGTGCCAGCAGTTACCCAGGGACAGAAGGCTACACCTTC. Translation: CASSYPGTEGYTF.

The sample holds many counts of this clonotype. The rearrangement joins TRBV7-9 to TRBJ2-1, with TRBD1 as a possible D gene (5 bases). Per the germline V gene, CDR1 is SEHNR and CDR2 is FQNEAQ (reference sequence). The CDR3 loop spans 15 amino acids. The germline V and J ends were trimmed by 1 base and 6 bases, with 13 bases remaining between them. This CDR3 reads CASSLGGDSANEQFF. The CDR3 nucleotides read TGTGCCAGCAGCTTAGGGGGTGACAGTGCCAATGAGCAGTTCTTC.

In DNA, the CDR3 is TGCAGTGCTAGAGATCAGCGGGGGACACCTAGCACAGATACGCAGTATTTT. Its protein product is CSARDQRGTPSTDTQYF. This chain links TRBV20-1 with TRBJ2-3; TRBD2 agrees at 8 bases. There are 17 residues in the CDR3. Germline V gene data show CDR1 as DFQATT and CDR2 as SNEGSKA (reference sequence). V was clipped by 0 bases and J by 0 bases; unmatched bases: 8.

Concerning this clonotype: Germline is not matched at one junction end, which may reflect a read error. V gene TRBV24-1 combines with J gene TRBJ2-1; the match to TRBD1 covers 7 bases. The CDR3 runs 13 residues. Germline CDR1 is KGHDR and CDR2 is SFDVKD. This CDR3 is CATNDWDSNEQFF. Here the CDR3 DNA reads TGTGCCACCAATGATTGGGACAGCAATGAGCAGTTCTTC.

This rearrangement joins TRBV20-1 to TRBJ2-7; 7 bases line up with TRBD1. The CDR3 is 12 residues long. V lost 6 bases to trimming and J lost 5 bases; unmatched junction nucleotides: 7. Germline V gene lookup returns CDR1 DFQATT and CDR2 SNEGSKA (reference sequence). The CDR3 DNA follows: TGCAGTGCCCGGGGACAGAGGAACGAGCAGTACTTC. Amino acids: CSARGQRNEQYF.

This clonotype occurred many times. The V and J genes are TRBV28 and TRBJ1-5; D possibly corresponds to TRBD1 (6 bases). The V end lost 5 bases, the J end lost 2 bases, and 13 bases lay between the germline ends. This CDR3 has 15 amino acids. Germline lookup yields CDR1 MDHEN and CDR2 SYDVKM. The CDR3 protein is CASSPQGIRNQPQHF. CDR3 nucleotides: TGTGCCAGCAGTCCGCAGGGGATCCGCAATCAGCCCCAGCATTTT. The full variable domain, its missing parts supplied by reference TRBV28 and TRBJ1-5, is DVKVTQSSRYLVKRTGEKVFLECVQDMDHENMFWYRQDPGLGLRLIYFSYDVKMKEKGDIPEGYSVSREKKERFSLILESASTNQTSMYLCASSPQGIRNQPQHFGDGTRLSIL.

This clonotype was counted a few times. This rearrangement joins TRBV19 to TRBJ1-6; unclear D gene. CDR1 and CDR2 (germline): LNHDA, SQIVND (reference sequence). This CDR3 contains 14 residues. V gave up 7 bases and J gave up 7 bases, with 14 bases separating them. The DNA of the CDR3 is TGTGCCAGTAACGCGGGATTGGGAAATTCACCCCTCCACTTT. The encoded protein is CASNAGLGNSPLHF.

V and J are TRBV5-4 and TRBJ2-3; 8 bases are a match to TRBD1. This CDR3 comprises 15 residues. Germline CDR1 and CDR2: SGHNT and YYREEE (reference sequence). V trimming: 2 bases; J trimming: 5 bases; junction bases outside the gene matches: 7. CDR3 amino acids: CASSFPQGARDTQYF. CDR3 nucleotide sequence: TGTGCCAGCAGCTTTCCCCAGGGGGCTAGAGATACGCAGTATTTT.

The table lists this clonotype with many counts. The chain joins TRBV6-1 to TRBJ1-1; no clear D. The ends were cut back, 6 bases at V and 4 bases at J, with 12 bases in the middle. There are 13 residues in the CDR3. The V gene's germline CDR1 is MNHNS and CDR2 SASEGT. This CDR3 reads CASSRAVGTEAFF. DNA for the CDR3: TGTGCCAGCAGCCGGGCTGTCGGCACTGAAGCTTTCTTT.

This clonotype appeared many times. This CDR3 is CASSEPLAGVSDTQYF. The CDR3 region has the DNA TGTGCCAGCAGCGAACCGCTAGCGGGAGTATCAGATACGCAGTATTTT. The chain uses TRBV7-8 and TRBJ2-3; 10 bases align to TRBD2. The junction had 9 bases not matched to a gene; V was cut back by 5 bases and J by 4 bases. There are 16 residues in the CDR3. The V gene's germline CDR1 is SGHVS and CDR2 FQNEAQ.

The table lists this clonotype with many counts. The rearrangement uses TRBV6-5 and TRBJ2-2; either TRBD1 or TRBD2 may fit D (5 bases each). Germline V gives CDR1 MNHEY, CDR2 SVGAGI. V lost 6 bases, J lost 2 bases, and 16 bases lay in between. This CDR3 is 16 amino acids long. The CDR3 protein is CASSLLGDVNTGELFF. The CDR3 region has the DNA TGTGCCAGCAGCCTCTTAGGGGACGTAAACACCGGGGAGCTGTTTTTT.